This T cell receptor (beta chain) originates from a study of shared T cell receptors in the human thymus (TCRdb year 2021). Notes on the research overall: The study examined how self-reactive, shared T-cell receptor alpha chains are generated in the human thymus.

The receptor library was made with the immunoSEQ multiplex PCR assay. TCRdb's version of the immuneACCESS table is confined to in-frame rearrangements and falls short of the full clone set. An unresolved V gene accounts for under half of the shortfall where checked; the remainder is of unknown origin. This sample holds 650,000 to 950,000 clones; roughly 85% were observed only once. The ten largest clones take up roughly 0.01% of the sample. For this clone: Its antigen has not been determined. Qualities for individual bases were not recorded, and no much larger clone is one base off.

Taken from cysteine to phenylalanine, the CDR3 has 15 residues. Only the CDR3 portion is preserved as DNA: 45 bases, with reading frame beginning at the first base. V is cut back by 9 bases and J by 8 bases, with 18 bases in the junction unmatched. For CDR1 and CDR2, the germline V gene (reference sequence) lists LNHDA and SQIVND. The same data also contributed to another study, on human thymus T cells. The second study's authors report: Donors were immunologically healthy infants undergoing open corrective cardiac surgery for congenital heart defects in Finland. The thymus tissue came from surgical resects taken out during corrective cardiac surgery. Usage of V and J gene segments appeared to be biased in both the thymic and the peripheral blood repertoires. The related research reported highly overlapping thymic TCR repertoires among unrelated individuals. TCR alpha and beta repertoires from seven to nine infant thymus samples and a few related peripheral blood samples were characterized in the study. Donor ages ranged from roughly 7 to 244 days, and the cohort comprised about 6 male and a couple of female infants. Thymocytes were released mechanically from tissue and stored at -70 °C as pellets of 10-30 million cells. A QIAsymphony instrument was used to extract genomic DNA from the frozen cell pellets. Using the immunoSEQ multiplex PCR assay, the TCRB and TCRAD loci were amplified from a standardized quantity of quality-controlled genomic DNA. Amplicons spanned the V(D)J region at a length sufficient to cover the CDR3 and identify V and J genes. The amplicons were sequenced on an Illumina platform via the commercial immunoSEQ service. Primer bias and sequencing errors were corrected as previously described, and TCRAD and TCRB were defined on the basis of the IMGT database. The repertoires were analysed using immunoSEQ Analyzer 3.0 and VDJTools for basic statistics, V/J segment usage, diversity estimates, rarefaction and pairwise overlap. Chao1, ChaoE, Efron-Thisted, Shannon and inverse Simpson indices were used to estimate diversity, which was also estimated on datasets down-sampled to the smallest sample. Repertoire overlap used strict matching of CDR3 nucleotide sequence, V gene and J gene, with Jaccard-based multidimensional scaling clustering. On average, thymus samples yielded 750,000 to 1,000,000 unique TCRB clonotypes, whereas blood samples yielded about 80,000.

The clonotype originates from a girl under two years old with a congenital heart defect. Donor details come from another sample of the same person, matched by shared clones. The receptor chain draws on TRBV19 and TRBJ1-2, and 7 junctional nucleotides match TRBD1. Sequencing was carried out using thymocytes. The bases are TGTGCCAGCAAATTGACTACAGGGGCCTGGGTCGGCTACACCTTC. Protein translation: CASKLTTGAWVGYTF.